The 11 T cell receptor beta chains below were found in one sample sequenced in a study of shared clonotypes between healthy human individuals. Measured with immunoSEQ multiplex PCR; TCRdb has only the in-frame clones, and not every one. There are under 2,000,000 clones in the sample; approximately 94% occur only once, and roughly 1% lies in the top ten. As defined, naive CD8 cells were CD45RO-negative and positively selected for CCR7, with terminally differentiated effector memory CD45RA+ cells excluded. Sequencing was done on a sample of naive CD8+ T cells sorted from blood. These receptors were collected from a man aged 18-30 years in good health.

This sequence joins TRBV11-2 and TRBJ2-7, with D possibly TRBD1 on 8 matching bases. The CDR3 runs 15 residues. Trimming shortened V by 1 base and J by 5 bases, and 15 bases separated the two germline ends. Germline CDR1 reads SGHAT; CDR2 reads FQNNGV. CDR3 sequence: CASSLATGEGDEQYF. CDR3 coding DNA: TGTGCCAGCAGCTTAGCGACAGGGGAGGGGGACGAGCAGTACTTC.

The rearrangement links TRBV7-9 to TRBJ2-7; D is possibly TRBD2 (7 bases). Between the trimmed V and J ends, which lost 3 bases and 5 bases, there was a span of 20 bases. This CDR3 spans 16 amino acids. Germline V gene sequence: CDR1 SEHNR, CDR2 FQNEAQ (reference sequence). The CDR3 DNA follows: TGTGCCAGCAGCTTTAGTTCGGGGGGCCAGTCCGACGAGCAGTACTTC. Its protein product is CASSFSSGGQSDEQYF.

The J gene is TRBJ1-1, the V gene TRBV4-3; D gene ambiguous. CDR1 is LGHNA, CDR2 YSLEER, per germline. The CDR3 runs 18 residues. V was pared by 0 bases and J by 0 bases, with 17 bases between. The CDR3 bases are TGCGCCAGCAGCCAAGACGTACCGACACCACTTATGAACACTGAAGCTTTCTTT. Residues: CASSQDVPTPLMNTEAFF.

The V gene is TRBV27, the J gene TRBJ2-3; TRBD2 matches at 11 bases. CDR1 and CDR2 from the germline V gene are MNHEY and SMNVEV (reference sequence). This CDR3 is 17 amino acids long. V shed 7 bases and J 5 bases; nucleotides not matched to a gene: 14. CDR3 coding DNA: TGTGCCAGCACTCGGTTAGGTAGCGGGGGGGCCGGAGATACGCAGTATTTT. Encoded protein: CASTRLGSGGAGDTQYF.

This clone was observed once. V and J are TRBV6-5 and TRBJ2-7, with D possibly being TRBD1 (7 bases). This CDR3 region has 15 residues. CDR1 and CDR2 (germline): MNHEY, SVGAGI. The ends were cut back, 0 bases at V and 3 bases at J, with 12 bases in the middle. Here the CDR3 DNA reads TGTGCCAGCAGTTACTCGAGTCAGGGGGGCTACGAGCAGTACTTC. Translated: CASSYSSQGGYEQYF.

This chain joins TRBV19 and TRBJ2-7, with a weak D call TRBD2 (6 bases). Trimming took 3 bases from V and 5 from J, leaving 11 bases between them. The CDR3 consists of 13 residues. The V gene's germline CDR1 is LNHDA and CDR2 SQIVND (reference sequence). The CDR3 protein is CASSIGGSHEQYF. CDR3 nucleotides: TGTGCCAGTAGTATTGGAGGGAGTCACGAGCAGTACTTC.

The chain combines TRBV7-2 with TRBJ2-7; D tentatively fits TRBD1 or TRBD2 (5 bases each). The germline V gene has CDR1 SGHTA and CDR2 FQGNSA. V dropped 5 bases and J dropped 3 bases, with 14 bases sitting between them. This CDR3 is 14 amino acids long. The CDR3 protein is CASSIGGRNYEQYF. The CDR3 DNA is TGTGCCAGCAGCATTGGGGGACGGAACTACGAGCAGTACTTC.

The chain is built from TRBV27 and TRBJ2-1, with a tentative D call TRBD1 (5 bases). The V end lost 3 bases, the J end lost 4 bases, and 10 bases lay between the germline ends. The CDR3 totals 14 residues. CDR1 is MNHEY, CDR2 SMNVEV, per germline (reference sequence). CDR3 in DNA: TGTGCCAGCAGTTTGACCCGACAGTACAATGAGCAGTTCTTC. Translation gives CASSLTRQYNEQFF.

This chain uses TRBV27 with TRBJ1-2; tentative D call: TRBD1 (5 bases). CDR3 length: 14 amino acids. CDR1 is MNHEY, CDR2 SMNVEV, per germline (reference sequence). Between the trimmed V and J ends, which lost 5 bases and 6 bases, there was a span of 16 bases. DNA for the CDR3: TGTGCCAGCAGTCTGGGAAGGGGAATTGATGGCTACACCTTC. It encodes CASSLGRGIDGYTF.

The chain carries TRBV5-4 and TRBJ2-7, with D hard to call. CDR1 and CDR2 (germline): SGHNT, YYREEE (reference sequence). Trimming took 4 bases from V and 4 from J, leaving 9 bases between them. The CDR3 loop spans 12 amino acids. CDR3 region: CASSPDAYEQYF. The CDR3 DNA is TGTGCCAGCAGCCCGGACGCGTACGAGCAGTACTTC.

The CDR3 sequence is CASSHHGVNTEAFF. As DNA, the CDR3 is TGTGCCAGCAGCCACCACGGAGTTAACACTGAAGCTTTCTTT. The V gene is TRBV14, the J gene TRBJ1-1; D gene uncertain. This CDR3 contains 14 residues. Trimming cost V 3 bases and J 2 bases, with 10 bases left between them. Germline CDR1 and CDR2: SGHDN and FVKESK.